The entry that follows covers one TCR beta chain sequence. This table comes from immunoSEQ multiplex PCR, and its TCRdb copy is limited to in-frame clones, with some not included. The table records approximately 74,000 clones, around 91% of them present only once. The data are from a study of OX40 agonist ivuxolimab in advanced cancers. The sequence came from an adult with an advanced solid tumor such as melanoma, head and neck, liver or kidney cancer. The sample was CD4+ or CD8+ T cells sorted from blood, taken in a trial of the OX40 agonist ivuxolimab.

Written as DNA, the CDR3 is TGCGCCAGCAGCTTCATCACGGGAGGTGCCCCAGATACGCAGTATTTT. Protein sequence: CASSFITGGAPDTQYF. The genes are TRBV5-1 and TRBJ2-3; 7 positions agree with TRBD2. Germline loops: CDR1 SGHRS, CDR2 YFSETQ. The length of the CDR3 is 16 residues. J gave up 4 bases and V 2 bases, and 10 bases lay outside the gene matches. Complete variable domain (other parts from reference TRBV5-1 and TRBJ2-3): KAGVTQTPRYLIKTRGQQVTLSCSPISGHRSVSWYQQTPGQGLQFLFEYFSETQRNKGNFPGRFSGRQFSNSRSEMNVSTLELGDSALYLCASSFITGGAPDTQYFGPGTRLTVL.